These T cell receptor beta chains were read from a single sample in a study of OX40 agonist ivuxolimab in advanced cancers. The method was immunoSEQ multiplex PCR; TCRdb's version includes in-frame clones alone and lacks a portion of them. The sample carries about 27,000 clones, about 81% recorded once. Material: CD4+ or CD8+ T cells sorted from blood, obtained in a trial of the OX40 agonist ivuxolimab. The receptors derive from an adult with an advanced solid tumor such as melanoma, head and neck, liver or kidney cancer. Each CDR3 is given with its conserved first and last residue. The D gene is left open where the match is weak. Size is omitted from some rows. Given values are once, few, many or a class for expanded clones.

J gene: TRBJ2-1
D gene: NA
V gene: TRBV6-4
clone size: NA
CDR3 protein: CASSERGAYHEQFF
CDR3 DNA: TGTGCCAGCAGTGAAAGGGGTGCATATCATGAGCAGTTCTTC

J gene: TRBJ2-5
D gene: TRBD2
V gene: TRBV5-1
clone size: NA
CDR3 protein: CASSNPEVAGAQETQYF
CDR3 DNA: TGCGCCAGCAGCAACCCGGAGGTAGCGGGGGCCCAAGAGACCCAGTACTTC

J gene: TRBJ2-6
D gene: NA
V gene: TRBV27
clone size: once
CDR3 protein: CASSANNWLQSRANVLTF
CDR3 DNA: TGTGCCAGCAGTGCGAATAACTGGCTACAAAGTCGGGCCAACGTCCTGACTTTC

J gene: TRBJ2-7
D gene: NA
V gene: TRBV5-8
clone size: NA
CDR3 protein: CASSQPTAYEQYF
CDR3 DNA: TGTGCCAGCAGCCAACCGACGGCCTACGAGCAGTACTTC

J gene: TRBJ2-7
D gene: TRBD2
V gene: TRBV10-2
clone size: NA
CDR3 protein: CASRTAGGYYEQYF
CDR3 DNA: TGCGCCAGCAGAACAGCGGGAGGCTACTACGAGCAGTACTTC

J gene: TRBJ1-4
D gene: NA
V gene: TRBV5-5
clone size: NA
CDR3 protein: CASSPGGQGDVEKLFF
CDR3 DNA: TGTGCCAGCAGCCCGGGGGGTCAGGGAGATGTTGAAAAACTGTTTTTT

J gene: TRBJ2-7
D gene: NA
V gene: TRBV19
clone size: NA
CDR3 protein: CASSPDSYEQYF
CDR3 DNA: TGTGCCAGTAGTCCTGACAGCTACGAGCAGTACTTC

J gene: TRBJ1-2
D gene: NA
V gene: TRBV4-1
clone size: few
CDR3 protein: CASSQDRGGNYGYTF
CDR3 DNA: TGCGCCAGCAGCCAAGATCGGGGGGGAAACTATGGCTACACCTTC

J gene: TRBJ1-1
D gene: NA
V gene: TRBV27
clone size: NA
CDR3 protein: CASSLHGMNTEAFF
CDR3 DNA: TGTGCCAGCAGTTTGCACGGAATGAACACTGAAGCTTTCTTT

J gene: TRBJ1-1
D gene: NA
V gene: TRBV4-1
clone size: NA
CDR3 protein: CASSRTNTEAFF
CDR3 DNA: TGCGCCAGCAGCCGAACTAACACTGAAGCTTTCTTT

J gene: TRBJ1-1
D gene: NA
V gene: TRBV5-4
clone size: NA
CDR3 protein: CASSLVLGANTEAFF
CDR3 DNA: TGTGCCAGCAGCTTGGTATTGGGTGCGAACACTGAAGCTTTCTTT

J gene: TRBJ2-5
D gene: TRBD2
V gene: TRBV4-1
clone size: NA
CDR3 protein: CASSQIPGQAGVRPQETQYF
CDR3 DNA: TGCGCCAGCAGCCAGATCCCAGGGCAAGCGGGAGTTAGACCCCAAGAGACCCAGTACTTC

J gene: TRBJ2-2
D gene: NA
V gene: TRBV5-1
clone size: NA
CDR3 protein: CASRAQGDGELFF
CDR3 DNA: TGCGCCAGCAGAGCGCAGGGTGACGGGGAGCTGTTTTTT

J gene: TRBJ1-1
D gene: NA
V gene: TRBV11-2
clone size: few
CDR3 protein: CASSLEPEAFF
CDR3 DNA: TGTGCCAGCAGCTTAGAGCCTGAAGCTTTCTTT

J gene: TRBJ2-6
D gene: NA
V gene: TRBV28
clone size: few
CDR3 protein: CASSSSSGANVLTF
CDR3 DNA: TGTGCCAGCAGTTCGAGCTCTGGGGCCAACGTCCTGACTTTC

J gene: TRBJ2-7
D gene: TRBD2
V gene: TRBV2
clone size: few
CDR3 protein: CASSESGNSYEQYF
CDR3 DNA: TGTGCCAGCAGTGAAAGCGGGAACAGCTACGAGCAGTACTTC

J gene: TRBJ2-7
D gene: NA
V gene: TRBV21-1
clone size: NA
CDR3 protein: CASSKRDRTDYEQYF
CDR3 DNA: TGTGCCAGCAGCAAGCGGGACAGGACGGACTACGAGCAGTACTTC

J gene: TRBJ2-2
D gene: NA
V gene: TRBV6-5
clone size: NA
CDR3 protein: CASSSQTGNTGELFF
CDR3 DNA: TGTGCCAGCAGTTCTCAGACAGGGAACACCGGGGAGCTGTTTTTT

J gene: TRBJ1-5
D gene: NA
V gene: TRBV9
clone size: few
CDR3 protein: CASSVGGGNQPQHF
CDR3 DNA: TGTGCCAGCAGCGTAGGGGGCGGCAATCAGCCCCAGCATTTT

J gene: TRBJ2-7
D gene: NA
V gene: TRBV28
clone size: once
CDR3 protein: CASSLEGRFYEQYF
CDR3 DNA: TGTGCCAGCAGTTTAGAGGGACGGTTTTACGAGCAGTACTTC

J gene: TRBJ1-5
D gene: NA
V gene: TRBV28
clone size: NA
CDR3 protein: CASSLEGKGYSNQPQHF
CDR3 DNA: TGTGCCAGCAGTTTGGAGGGAAAGGGCTATAGCAATCAGCCCCAGCATTTT

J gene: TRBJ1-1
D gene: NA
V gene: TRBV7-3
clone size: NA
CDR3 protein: CASSLGLSLNTEAFF
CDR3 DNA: TGTGCCAGCAGCCTAGGACTCAGTTTGAACACTGAAGCTTTCTTT

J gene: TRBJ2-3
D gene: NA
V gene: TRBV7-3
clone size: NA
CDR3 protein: CASSSDPTSTDTQYF
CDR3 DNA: TGTGCCAGCAGCTCCGACCCGACTAGTACAGATACGCAGTATTTT

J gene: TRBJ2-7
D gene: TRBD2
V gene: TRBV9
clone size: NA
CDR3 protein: CASSLGLAGREQYF
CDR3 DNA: TGTGCCAGCAGTCTGGGACTAGCGGGAAGGGAGCAGTACTTC

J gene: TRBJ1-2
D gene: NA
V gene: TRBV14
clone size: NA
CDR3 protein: CASSQGGARYGYTF
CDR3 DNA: TGTGCCAGCAGCCAAGGTGGGGCGCGGTATGGCTACACCTTC

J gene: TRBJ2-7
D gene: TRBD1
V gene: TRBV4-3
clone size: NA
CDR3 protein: CASSQDRQGYEQYF
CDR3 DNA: TGCGCCAGCAGCCAAGATAGACAGGGCTACGAGCAGTACTTC

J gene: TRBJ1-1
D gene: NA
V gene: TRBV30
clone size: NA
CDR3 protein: CAWGETATEAFF
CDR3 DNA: TGTGCCTGGGGGGAGACTGCCACTGAAGCTTTCTTT

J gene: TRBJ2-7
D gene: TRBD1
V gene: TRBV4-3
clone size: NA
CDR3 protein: CASSVGQSSSYEQYF
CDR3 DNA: TGCGCCAGCAGCGTGGGACAGTCAAGCTCCTACGAGCAGTACTTC

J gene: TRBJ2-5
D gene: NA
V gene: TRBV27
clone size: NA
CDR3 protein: CASSFGANQETQYF
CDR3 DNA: TGTGCCAGCAGTTTCGGGGCAAACCAAGAGACCCAGTACTTC

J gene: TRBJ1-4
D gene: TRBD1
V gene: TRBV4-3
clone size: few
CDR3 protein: CASSQVAGTGGEKLFF
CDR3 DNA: TGCGCCAGCAGCCAAGTTGCCGGGACAGGGGGCGAAAAACTGTTTTTT

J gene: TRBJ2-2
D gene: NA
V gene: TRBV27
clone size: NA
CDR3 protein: CASRERRFTGELFF
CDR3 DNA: TGTGCCAGCAGGGAGCGACGGTTCACCGGGGAGCTGTTTTTT

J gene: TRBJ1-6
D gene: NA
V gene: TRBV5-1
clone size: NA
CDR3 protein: CASSLGGESSPLHF
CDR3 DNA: TGCGCCAGCAGCTTGGGAGGGGAGAGCTCACCCCTCCACTTT

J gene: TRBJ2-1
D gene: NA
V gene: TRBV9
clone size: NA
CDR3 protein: CASSDQGYEQFF
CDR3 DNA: TGTGCCAGCAGCGATCAGGGCTATGAGCAGTTCTTC

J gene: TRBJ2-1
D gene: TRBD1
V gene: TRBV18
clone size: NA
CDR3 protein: CASSPTGTGEDNEQFF
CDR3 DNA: TGTGCCAGCTCACCGACCGGGACAGGGGAGGACAATGAGCAGTTCTTC

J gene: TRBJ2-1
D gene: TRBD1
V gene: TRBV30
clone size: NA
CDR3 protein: CAWSQGDSSYNEQFF
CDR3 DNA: TGTGCCTGGAGCCAAGGGGACAGCTCCTACAATGAGCAGTTCTTC

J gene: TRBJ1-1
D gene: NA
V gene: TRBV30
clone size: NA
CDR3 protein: CAWTSGTTEAFF
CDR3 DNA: TGTGCCTGGACCTCAGGGACCACTGAAGCTTTCTTT

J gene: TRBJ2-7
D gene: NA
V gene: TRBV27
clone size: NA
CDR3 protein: CASSLSRFYEQYF
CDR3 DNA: TGTGCCAGCAGTTTATCCAGGTTCTACGAGCAGTACTTC

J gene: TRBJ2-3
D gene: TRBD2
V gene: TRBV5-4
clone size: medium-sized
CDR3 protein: CASSFRAGETDTQYF
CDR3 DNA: TGTGCCAGCAGCTTCAGGGCGGGGGAGACAGATACGCAGTATTTT

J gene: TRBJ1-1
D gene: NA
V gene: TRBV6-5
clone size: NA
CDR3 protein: CASSNDGGTEAFF
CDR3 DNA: TGTGCCAGCAGCAACGACGGGGGGACTGAAGCTTTCTTT

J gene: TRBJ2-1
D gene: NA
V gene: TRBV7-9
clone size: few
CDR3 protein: CASSMGGGEQFF
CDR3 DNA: TGTGCCAGCAGCATGGGAGGGGGTGAGCAGTTCTTC

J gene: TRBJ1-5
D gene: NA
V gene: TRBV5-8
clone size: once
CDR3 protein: CASSSTGSWGNQPQHF
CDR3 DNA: TGTGCCAGCAGTTCCACAGGGTCCTGGGGCAATCAGCCCCAGCATTTT

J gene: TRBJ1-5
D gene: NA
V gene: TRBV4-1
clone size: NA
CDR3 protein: CASSQVSDRRNQPQHF
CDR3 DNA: TGCGCCAGCAGCCAAGTATCGGATCGAAGGAATCAGCCCCAGCATTTT

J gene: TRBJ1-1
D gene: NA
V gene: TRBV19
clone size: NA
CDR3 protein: CASSIASEAFF
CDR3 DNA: TGTGCCAGTAGTATCGCTTCTGAAGCTTTCTTT

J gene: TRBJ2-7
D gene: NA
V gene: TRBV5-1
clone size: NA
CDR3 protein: CASSSPAGREQYF
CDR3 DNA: TGCGCCAGCAGCTCCCCAGCCGGCCGCGAGCAGTACTTC

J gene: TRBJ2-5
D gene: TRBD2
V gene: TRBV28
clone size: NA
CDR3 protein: CASSPGGAGRETQYF
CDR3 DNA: TGTGCCAGCAGTCCCGGGGGAGCGGGACGGGAGACCCAGTACTTC

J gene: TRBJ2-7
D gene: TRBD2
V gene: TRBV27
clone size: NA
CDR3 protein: CASRGLAEGQSYEQYF
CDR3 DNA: TGTGCCAGCAGGGGACTAGCGGAGGGGCAATCCTACGAGCAGTACTTC